One TCR beta chain is described in this entry. Germline V lookup: CDR1 MNHEY, CDR2 SVGAGI. CDR3 size: 15 residues. The junction had 12 bases not matched to a gene; V was cut back by 11 bases and J by 3 bases. This sample is part of a study of blood T cell repertoires in COVID-19. Study-wide background: Samples came from the United States, Italy and Spain, spanning acute and convalescent COVID-19.

Per the original methods: Estimated nucleated cell counts came from reference gene primer amplification. Measured with immunoSEQ multiplex PCR; TCRdb has only the in-frame clones, and not every one. V and J calls and clone size are as listed in that table; D and trimming were resolved from the DNA. The data hold 220,000 or so clones, with about 85% observed a single time. The chain joins TRBV6-5 to TRBJ2-3; 9 nucleotides align to TRBD2. Sequencing was carried out using peripheral blood. The source of this sequence is a woman aged 55-70 years who had recovered from COVID-19. The chain's CDR3 is CAGDGGGVRTDTQYF. CDR3 DNA sequence: TGTGCCGGAGACGGCGGGGGGGTAAGGACAGATACGCAGTATTTT.